This entry lists 4 T cell receptor beta chains sequenced from one sample in a study of CD8 T cells in Susac syndrome. The authors reverse transcribed roughly 0.5 to 1 ug RNA with random hexamers. TCRdb redid the calling of the immunoSEQ multiplex PCR reads with MiXCR, one entry per CDR3 protein. The table includes fewer than 200,000 distinct CDR3 sequences, around 94% detected once. The sequenced sample consisted of CD4+ T cells from PBMCs. All receptors come from a human donor with Susac syndrome.

V is TRBV12-3 or TRBV12-4 and J is TRBJ2-5; 7 bases map to TRBD1. The CDR3 sequence is 13 residues long. J gave up 5 bases and V 7 bases, and 7 bases lay outside the gene matches. CDR3 in DNA: TGTGCCAGCACCCGAGGGGGCCTGGAGACCCAGTACTTC. This gives the protein CASTRGGLETQYF.

The rearrangement joins TRBV29-1 to TRBJ1-1; the D is unclear. The CDR3 is 13 residues long. In germline, CDR1 is SQVTM, CDR2 ANQGSEA. Trimming cost V 7 bases and J 1 base, with 13 bases left between them. CDR3 in amino acids: CSAEGLPNTEAFF. The CDR3 region has the DNA TGCAGCGCGGAGGGTCTTCCGAACACTGAAGCTTTCTTT. The full variable domain, completed using reference TRBV29-1 and TRBJ1-1, is SAVISQKPSRDICQRGTSLTIQCQVDSQVTMMFWYRQQPGQSLTLIATANQGSEATYESGFVIDKFPISRPNLTFSTLTVSNMSPEDSSIYLCSAEGLPNTEAFFGQGTRLTVV.

For this clonotype: The junction differs from germline at one of its ends, possibly a read error. The rearrangement joins TRBV5-1 to TRBJ2-1; TRBD2 is a possible D gene (5 bases). CDR3 length equals 14 residues. Per germline, CDR1 SGHRS and CDR2 YFSETQ. CDR3 sequence: CASTRVDSDNEQFF. The CDR3 DNA follows: TGCGCCAGCACAAGAGTGGACTCCGACAATGAGCAGTTCTTC.

The chain employs TRBV6-5 and TRBJ2-7; 11 bases line up with TRBD2. Germline CDR1 and CDR2: MNHEY and SVGAGI. The length of the CDR3 is 14 residues. Trimming cost V 6 bases and J 3 bases; bases outside gene matches: 4. This CDR3 is CASRETSGGYEQYF. CDR3 in DNA: TGTGCCAGCAGGGAAACTAGCGGGGGCTACGAGCAGTACTTC.